This T cell receptor beta chain was obtained from a study of technical replicates of blood from a few donors. Method: immunoSEQ multiplex PCR; TCRdb's copy keeps in-frame clones and lacks some. The data contain 80,000 to 100,000 clones, about 90% of them singletons. The CDR3 loop spans 16 amino acids. Germline assignment: CDR1 MDHEN and CDR2 SYDVKM. The J segment lost 4 bases and the V segment lost 6 bases, leaving 10 bases of the junction unmatched. This receptor was identified in a human donor in good health. Source material: T cells isolated from PBMCs. The chain joins TRBV28 to TRBJ2-1; 9 bases fit TRBD2. The CDR3 is CASRNGGGRVYNEQFF. CDR3 DNA: TGTGCCAGCAGAAATGGGGGCGGGAGGGTTTACAATGAGCAGTTCTTC.